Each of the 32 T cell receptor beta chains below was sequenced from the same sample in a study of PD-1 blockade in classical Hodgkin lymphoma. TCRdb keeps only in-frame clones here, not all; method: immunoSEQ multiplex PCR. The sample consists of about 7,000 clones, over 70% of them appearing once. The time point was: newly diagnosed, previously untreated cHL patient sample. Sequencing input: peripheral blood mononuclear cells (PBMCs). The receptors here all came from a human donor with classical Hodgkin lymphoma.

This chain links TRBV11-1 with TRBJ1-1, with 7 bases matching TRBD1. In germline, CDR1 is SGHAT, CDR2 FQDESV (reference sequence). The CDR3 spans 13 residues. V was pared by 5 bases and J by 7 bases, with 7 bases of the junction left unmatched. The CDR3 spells CASSPDREGEAFF. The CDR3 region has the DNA TGTGCCAGCAGCCCTGACAGGGAAGGTGAAGCTTTCTTT.

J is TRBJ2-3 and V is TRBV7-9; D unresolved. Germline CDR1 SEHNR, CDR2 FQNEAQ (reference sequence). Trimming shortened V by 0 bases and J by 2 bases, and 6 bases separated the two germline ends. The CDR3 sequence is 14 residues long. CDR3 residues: CASSLAQYTDTQYF. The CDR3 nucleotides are TGTGCCAGCAGCTTAGCGCAGTACACAGATACGCAGTATTTT.

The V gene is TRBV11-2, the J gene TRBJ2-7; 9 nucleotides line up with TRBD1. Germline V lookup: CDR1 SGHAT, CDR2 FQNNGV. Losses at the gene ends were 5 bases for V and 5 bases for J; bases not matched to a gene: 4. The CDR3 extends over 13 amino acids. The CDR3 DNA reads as TGTGCCAGCAGCCCAGGGACAGGGCACGAGCAGTACTTC. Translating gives CASSPGTGHEQYF.

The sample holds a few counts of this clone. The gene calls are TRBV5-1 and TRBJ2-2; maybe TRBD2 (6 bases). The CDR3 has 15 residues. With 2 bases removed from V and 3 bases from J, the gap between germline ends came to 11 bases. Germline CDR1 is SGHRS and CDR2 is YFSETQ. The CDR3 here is CASSFGGTDTGELFF. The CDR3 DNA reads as TGCGCCAGCAGCTTTGGGGGGACGGACACCGGGGAGCTGTTTTTT.

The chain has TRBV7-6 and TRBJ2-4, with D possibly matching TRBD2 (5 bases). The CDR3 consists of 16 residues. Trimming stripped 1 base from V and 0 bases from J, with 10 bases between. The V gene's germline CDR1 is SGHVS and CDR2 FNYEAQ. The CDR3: CASSLGGPLAKNIQYF. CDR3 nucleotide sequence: TGTGCCAGCAGCTTAGGAGGGCCCCTAGCCAAAAACATTCAGTACTTC.

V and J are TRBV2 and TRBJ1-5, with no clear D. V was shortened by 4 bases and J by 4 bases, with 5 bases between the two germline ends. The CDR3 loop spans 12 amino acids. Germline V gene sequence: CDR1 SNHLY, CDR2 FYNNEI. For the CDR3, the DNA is TGTGCCAGCAGTGGGGGAAATCAGCCCCAGCATTTT. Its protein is CASSGGNQPQHF.

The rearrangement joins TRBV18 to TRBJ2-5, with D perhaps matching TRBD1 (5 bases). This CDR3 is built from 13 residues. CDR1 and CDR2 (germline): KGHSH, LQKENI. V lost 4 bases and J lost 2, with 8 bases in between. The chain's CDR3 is CASSLRQQETQYF. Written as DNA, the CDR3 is TGTGCCAGCTCACTTCGACAGCAAGAGACCCAGTACTTC.

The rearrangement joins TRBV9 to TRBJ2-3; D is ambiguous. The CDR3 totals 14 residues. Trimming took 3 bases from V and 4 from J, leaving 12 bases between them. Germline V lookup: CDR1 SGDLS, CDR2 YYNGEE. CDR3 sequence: CASSDDLGPDTQYF. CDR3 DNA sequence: TGTGCCAGCAGCGACGACTTGGGCCCAGATACGCAGTATTTT.

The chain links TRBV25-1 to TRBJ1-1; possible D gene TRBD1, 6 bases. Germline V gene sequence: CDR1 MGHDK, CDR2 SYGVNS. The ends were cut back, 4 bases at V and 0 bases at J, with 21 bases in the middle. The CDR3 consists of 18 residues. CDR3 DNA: TGTGCCAGCAGTGTTAACCCCATCGACAGGAGTATGAACACTGAAGCTTTCTTT. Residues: CASSVNPIDRSMNTEAFF.

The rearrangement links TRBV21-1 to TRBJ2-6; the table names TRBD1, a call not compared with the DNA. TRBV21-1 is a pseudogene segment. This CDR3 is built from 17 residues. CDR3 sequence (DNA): TGTGCCAGCAGCAAGGGGCAGGGGGCGCCTGGGGCCAACGTCCTGACTTTC. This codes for CASSKGQGAPGANVLTF.

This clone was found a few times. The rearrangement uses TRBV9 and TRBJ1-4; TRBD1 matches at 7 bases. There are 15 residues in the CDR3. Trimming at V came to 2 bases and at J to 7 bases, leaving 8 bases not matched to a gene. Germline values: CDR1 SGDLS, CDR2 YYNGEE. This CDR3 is CASSVTGAAGEKLFF. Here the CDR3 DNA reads TGTGCCAGCAGCGTCACAGGGGCCGCCGGTGAAAAACTGTTTTTT.

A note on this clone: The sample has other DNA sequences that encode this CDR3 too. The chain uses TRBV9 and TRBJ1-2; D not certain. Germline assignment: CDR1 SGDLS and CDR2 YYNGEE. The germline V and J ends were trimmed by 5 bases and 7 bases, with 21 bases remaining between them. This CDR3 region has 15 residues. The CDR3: CASSATGNPIGGYTF. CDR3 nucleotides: TGTGCCAGCAGTGCGACGGGAAACCCGATAGGTGGCTACACCTTC.

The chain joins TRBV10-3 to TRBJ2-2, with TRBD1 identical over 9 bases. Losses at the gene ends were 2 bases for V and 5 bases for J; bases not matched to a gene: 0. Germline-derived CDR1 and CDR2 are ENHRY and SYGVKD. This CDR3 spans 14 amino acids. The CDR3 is CAISEGQGTGELFF. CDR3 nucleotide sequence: TGTGCCATCAGTGAGGGACAGGGGACCGGGGAGCTGTTTTTT.

The CDR3 sequence: CASSQTGLGYEQYF. As DNA, the CDR3 is TGTGCCAGCAGCCAGACAGGGTTGGGCTACGAGCAGTACTTC. The rearrangement uses TRBV14 and TRBJ2-7; 7 nucleotides align to TRBD1. V shed 3 bases, J shed 3 bases, and the junction held 5 bases outside the gene matches. The CDR3 is made up of 14 amino acids. Germline loops: CDR1 SGHDN, CDR2 FVKESK. The whole variable domain, filled in from reference TRBV14 and TRBJ2-7, reads EAGVTQFPSHSVIEKGQTVTLRCDPISGHDNLYWYRRVMGKEIKFLLHFVKESKQDESGMPNNRFLAERTGGTYSTLKVQPAELEDSGVYFCASSQTGLGYEQYFGPGTRLTVT.

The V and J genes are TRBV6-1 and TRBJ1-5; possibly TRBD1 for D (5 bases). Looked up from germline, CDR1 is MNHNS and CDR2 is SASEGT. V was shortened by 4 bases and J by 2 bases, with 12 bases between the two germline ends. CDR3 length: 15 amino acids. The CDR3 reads CASSVGTPGNQPQHF. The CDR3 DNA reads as TGTGCCAGCAGTGTCGGGACCCCGGGCAATCAGCCCCAGCATTTT.

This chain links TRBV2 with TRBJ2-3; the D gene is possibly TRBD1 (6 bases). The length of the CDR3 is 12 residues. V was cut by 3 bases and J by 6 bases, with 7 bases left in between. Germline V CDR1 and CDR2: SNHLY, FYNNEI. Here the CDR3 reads CASSDDRDTQYF. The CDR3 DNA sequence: TGTGCCAGCAGTGACGACAGGGATACGCAGTATTTT.

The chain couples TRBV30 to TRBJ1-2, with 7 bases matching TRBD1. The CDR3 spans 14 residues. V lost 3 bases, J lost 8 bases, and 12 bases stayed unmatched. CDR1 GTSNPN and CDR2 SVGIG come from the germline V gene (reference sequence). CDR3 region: CAWSRPGGLWGYTF. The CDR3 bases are TGTGCCTGGAGCCGTCCAGGGGGGCTTTGGGGCTACACCTTC.

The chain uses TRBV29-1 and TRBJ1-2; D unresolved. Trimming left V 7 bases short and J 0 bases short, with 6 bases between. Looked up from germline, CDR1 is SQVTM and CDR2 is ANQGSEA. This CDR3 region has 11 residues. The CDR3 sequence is CSELSNYGYTF. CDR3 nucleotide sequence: TGCAGCGAACTCTCTAACTATGGCTACACCTTC. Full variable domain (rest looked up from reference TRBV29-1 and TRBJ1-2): SAVISQKPSRDICQRGTSLTIQCQVDSQVTMMFWYRQQPGQSLTLIATANQGSEATYESGFVIDKFPISRPNLTFSTLTVSNMSPEDSSIYLCSELSNYGYTFGSGTRLTVV.

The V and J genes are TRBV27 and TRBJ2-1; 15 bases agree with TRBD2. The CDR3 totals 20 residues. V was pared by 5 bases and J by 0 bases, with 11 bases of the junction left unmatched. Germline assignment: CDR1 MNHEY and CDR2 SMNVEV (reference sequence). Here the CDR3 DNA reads TGTGCCAGCAGTCCTACTCTCGGGACTAGCGGGGGGAGCTCCTACAATGAGCAGTTCTTC. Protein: CASSPTLGTSGGSSYNEQFF.

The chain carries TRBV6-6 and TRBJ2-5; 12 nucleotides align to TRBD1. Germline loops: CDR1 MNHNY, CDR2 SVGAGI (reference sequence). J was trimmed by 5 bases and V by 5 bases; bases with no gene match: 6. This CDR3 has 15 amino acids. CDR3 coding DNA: TGTGCCAGCAGTCCCGGGACAGGGGGCACGGAGACCCAGTACTTC. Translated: CASSPGTGGTETQYF.

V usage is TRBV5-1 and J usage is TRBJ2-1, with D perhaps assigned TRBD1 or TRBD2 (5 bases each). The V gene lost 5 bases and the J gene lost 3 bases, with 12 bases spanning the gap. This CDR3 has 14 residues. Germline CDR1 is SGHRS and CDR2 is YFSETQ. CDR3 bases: TGCGCCAGCAGTCTTGGTGGGGGCTACAATGAGCAGTTCTTC. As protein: CASSLGGGYNEQFF.

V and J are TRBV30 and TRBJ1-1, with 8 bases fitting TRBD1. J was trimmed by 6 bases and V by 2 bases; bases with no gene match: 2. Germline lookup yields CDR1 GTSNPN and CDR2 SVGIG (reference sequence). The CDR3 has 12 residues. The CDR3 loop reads CAWSPGGAEAFF. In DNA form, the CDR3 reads TGTGCCTGGAGTCCAGGGGGCGCTGAAGCTTTCTTT. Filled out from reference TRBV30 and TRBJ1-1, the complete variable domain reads SQTIHQWPATLVQPVGSPLSLECTVEGTSNPNLYWYRQAAGRGLQLLFYSVGIGQISSEVPQNLSASRPQDRQFILSSKKLLLSDSGFYLCAWSPGGAEAFFGQGTRLTVV.

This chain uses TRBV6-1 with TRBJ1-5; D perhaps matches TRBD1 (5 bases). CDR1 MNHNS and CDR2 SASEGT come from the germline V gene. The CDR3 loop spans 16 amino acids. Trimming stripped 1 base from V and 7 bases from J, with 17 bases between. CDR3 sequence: CASSEEGRPGLQPQHF. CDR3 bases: TGTGCCAGCAGTGAAGAAGGACGGCCAGGGCTACAGCCCCAGCATTTT.

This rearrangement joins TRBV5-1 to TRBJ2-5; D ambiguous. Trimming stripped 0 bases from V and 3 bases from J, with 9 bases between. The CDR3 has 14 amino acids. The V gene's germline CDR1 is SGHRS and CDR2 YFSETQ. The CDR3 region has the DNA TGCGCCAGCAGCTTGGTAGTAGGGAAAGAGACCCAGTACTTC. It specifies CASSLVVGKETQYF.

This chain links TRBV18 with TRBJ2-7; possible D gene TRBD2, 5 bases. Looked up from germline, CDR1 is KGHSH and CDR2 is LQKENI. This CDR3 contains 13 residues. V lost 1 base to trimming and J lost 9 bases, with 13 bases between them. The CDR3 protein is CASSPLGSEGQYF. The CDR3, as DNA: TGTGCCAGCTCACCACTGGGATCCGAGGGGCAGTACTTC.

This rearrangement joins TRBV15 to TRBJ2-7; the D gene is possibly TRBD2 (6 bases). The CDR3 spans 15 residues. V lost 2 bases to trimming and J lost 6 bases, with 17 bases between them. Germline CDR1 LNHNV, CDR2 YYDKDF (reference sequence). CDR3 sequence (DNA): TGTGCCACCAGCAGAACCCGCGGGATAGTGAGCGAGCAGTACTTC. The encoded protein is CATSRTRGIVSEQYF.

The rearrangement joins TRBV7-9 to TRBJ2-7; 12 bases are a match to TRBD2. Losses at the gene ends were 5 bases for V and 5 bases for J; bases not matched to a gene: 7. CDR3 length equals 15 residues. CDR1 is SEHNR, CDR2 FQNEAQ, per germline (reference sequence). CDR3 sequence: CASSPRLAGGNEQYF. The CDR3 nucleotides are TGTGCCAGCAGCCCCCGGCTAGCGGGGGGGAACGAGCAGTACTTC.

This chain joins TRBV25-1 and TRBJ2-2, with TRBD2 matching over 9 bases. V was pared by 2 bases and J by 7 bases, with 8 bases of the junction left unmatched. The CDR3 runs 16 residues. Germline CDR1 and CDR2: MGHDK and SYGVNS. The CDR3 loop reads CASSEKAGGPIGELFF. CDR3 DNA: TGTGCCAGCAGTGAAAAGGCGGGAGGGCCGATCGGGGAGCTGTTTTTT. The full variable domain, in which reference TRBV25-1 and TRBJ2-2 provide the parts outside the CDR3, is EADIYQTPRYLVIGTGKKITLECSQTMGHDKMYWYQQDPGMELHLIHYSYGVNSTEKGDLSSESTVSRIRTEHFPLTLESARPSHTSQYLCASSEKAGGPIGELFFGEGSRLTVL.

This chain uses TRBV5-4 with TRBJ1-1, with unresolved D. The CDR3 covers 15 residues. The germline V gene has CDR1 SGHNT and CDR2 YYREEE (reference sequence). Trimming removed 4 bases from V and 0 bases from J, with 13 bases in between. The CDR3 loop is CASSPPPPMNTEAFF. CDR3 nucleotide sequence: TGTGCCAGCAGCCCCCCCCCACCAATGAACACTGAAGCTTTCTTT.

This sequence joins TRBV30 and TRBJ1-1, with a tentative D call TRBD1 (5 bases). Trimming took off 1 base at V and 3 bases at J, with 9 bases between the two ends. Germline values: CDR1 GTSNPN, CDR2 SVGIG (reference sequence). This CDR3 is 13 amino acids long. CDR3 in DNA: TGTGCCTGGAGTGCGGGGACCTACACTGAAGCTTTCTTT. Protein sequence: CAWSAGTYTEAFF.

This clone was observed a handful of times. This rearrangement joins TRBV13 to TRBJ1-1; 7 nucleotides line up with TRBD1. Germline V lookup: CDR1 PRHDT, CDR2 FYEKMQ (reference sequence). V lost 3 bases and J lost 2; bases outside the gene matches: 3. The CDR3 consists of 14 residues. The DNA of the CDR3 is TGTGCCAGCAGCTTGACAGGGATCAACACTGAAGCTTTCTTT. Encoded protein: CASSLTGINTEAFF.

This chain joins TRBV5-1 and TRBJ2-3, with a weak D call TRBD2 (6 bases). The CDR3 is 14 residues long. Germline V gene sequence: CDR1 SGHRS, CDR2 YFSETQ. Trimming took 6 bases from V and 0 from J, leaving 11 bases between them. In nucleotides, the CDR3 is TGCGCCAGCACAAGACTAGGGAGCACAGATACGCAGTATTTT. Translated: CASTRLGSTDTQYF.